The clone carrying this TCR beta chain was seen many times. TCRdb recomputed calls from the 5' RACE reads with MiXCR, one row per CDR3 protein. The sample contains under 250,000 distinct CDR3 sequences, about 11% of which appear only once. The data were obtained in a study of T-cell memory formation after mild COVID-19. The germline V gene encodes CDR1 ENHRY and CDR2 SYGVKD. The V end was cut by 2 bases, the J end by 3 bases, with 11 bases between. The CDR3 has 15 residues. V gene TRBV10-3 combines with J gene TRBJ1-5; a possible D gene is TRBD1 (6 bases). The TCR was taken from a man aged 18 to 29 who had mild COVID-19 (a few samples of this study predate the infection). Cell type and time point are not known. Sequencing used PBMCs or a T cell subset sorted from them (not recorded which). The CDR3 spells CAISEPGADNQPQHF. The CDR3 DNA follows: TGTGCCATCAGTGAGCCGGGGGCGGACAATCAGCCCCAGCATTTT.